The sequence of this T cell receptor (beta chain) was determined in a study of T cells in Graves' hyperthyroidism and ophthalmopathy. The CDR3 has 16 amino acids. J was trimmed by 1 base and V by 4 bases; bases with no gene match: 9. Germline V gene lookup returns CDR1 LGHNA and CDR2 YSLEER. There were TCR beta CDR3 regions amplified from RNA transcripts. First-round RT-PCR targeting the TCR CDR3 was performed with the HTBI primer set. TCRdb reprocessed the multiplex PCR reads via MiXCR and lists one record per CDR3 protein. In the table there are about 400,000 distinct CDR3 sequences, 15% to 18% of which are singletons. Study-wide results and caveats: Model output signaled ophthalmopathy a median roughly 6.5 months ahead of onset.

Concerning this clonotype itself: The antigen remains unidentified.

Diagnoses used clinical symptoms, serum thyroxine and TRAb, thyroid ultrasound and orbital computed tomography. The source material was blood. V gene TRBV4-3 combines with J gene TRBJ1-1; 7 bases align to TRBD1. The clonotype comes from a woman between 18 and 29 years old with Graves' hyperthyroidism. The chain's CDR3 is CASSLERGLGNTEAFF. The CDR3 DNA reads as TGCGCCAGCAGCCTAGAAAGGGGGCTCGGGAACACTGAAGCTTTCTTT.